This T cell receptor (beta chain) stems from a study of ipilimumab plus nivolumab after autologous stem cell transplantation. CDR1 and CDR2 (germline): KGHSH, LQKENI. The V segment lost 4 bases and the J segment 2 bases; nucleotides outside the gene matches: 5. This CDR3 has 15 amino acids. Patients got ipilimumab 1 mg/kg beginning 14 to 28 days post-transplant. Through week 26, nivolumab 3 mg/kg IV was given weeks 1, 4, 7, 10, then biweekly. Only in-frame clones appear in the TCRdb table, and some are missing; sequencing was by immunoSEQ multiplex PCR. The sample contains 35,000 to 50,000 clones, approximately 91% of which appear only once.

V is TRBV18 and J is TRBJ2-3; 8 nucleotides align to TRBD2. This TCR was sampled from a male donor with multiple myeloma. The sample in question was PBMCs, obtained in a trial of ipilimumab plus nivolumab as post-transplant consolidation. The CDR3 nucleotides read TGTGCCAGCTCACGAGCGGGAGAGCCCACAGATACGCAGTATTTT. It is translated as CASSRAGEPTDTQYF.